The rows below give T cell receptor beta chains drawn from one sample of a study of T-cell reconstitution after alpha-beta-depleted transplantation in children. TCRdb fed the PCR reads into MiXCR, producing one record per CDR3 protein. Here the sample spans about 600,000 distinct CDR3 sequences, approximately 13% being singletons. Sequenced here: PBMCs, mostly from graft donor cells, sampled 360 days after TCRalphabeta/CD19-depleted stem cell transplant. These receptors were obtained from a male patient aged 10 to 17 who had a stem cell transplant for acute myeloid leukemia, so the T cells may come from the graft donor. The CDR3 runs from the conserved cysteine through the conserved F or W. The D gene is left open where the match is weak. Size tells how often a clone was seen (once, few, many) or the class of an expanded clone, and some rows leave it out.

J: TRBJ2-3
V: TRBV12-3/TRBV12-4
size: few
D: -
DNA: TGTGCCAGCAGGCGGAGCGGGAGCACAGATACGCAGTATTTT
CDR3: CASRRSGSTDTQYF

J: TRBJ2-1
V: TRBV29-1
size: -
D: TRBD2
DNA: TGCAGCGTTGAAGTCGGGCGCCTAGCGGGAATTTACAATGAGCAGTTCTTC
CDR3: CSVEVGRLAGIYNEQFF

J: TRBJ2-7
V: TRBV7-9
size: few
D: -
DNA: TGTGCCAGCAGCTTTGGGGGGGCTAGAGCGTCTGCCTACGAGCAGTACTTC
CDR3: CASSFGGARASAYEQYF

J: TRBJ1-6
V: TRBV12-3/TRBV12-4
size: few
D: -
DNA: TGTGCCAGCAGTCTGTCGACAGGTTCACCCCTCCACTTT
CDR3: CASSLSTGSPLHF

J: TRBJ2-7
V: TRBV5-6
size: -
D: -
DNA: TGTGCCAGCAGCTTGTACACGGGGAGCCCCTACGAGCAGTACTTC
CDR3: CASSLYTGSPYEQYF

J: TRBJ2-1
V: TRBV20-1
size: many
D: -
DNA: TGCAGTGCTAGGGGGACTCGGGGAGAGAATGAGCAGTTCTTC
CDR3: CSARGTRGENEQFF

J: TRBJ2-3
V: TRBV5-6
size: many
D: -
DNA: TGTGCCAGCAGCCGCAGTAAGGATACGCAGTATTTT
CDR3: CASSRSKDTQYF

J: TRBJ2-1
V: TRBV20-1
size: few
D: -
DNA: TGCAGTGCTAGGAGAAGCTCCTACAATGAGCAGTTCTTC
CDR3: CSARRSSYNEQFF

J: TRBJ2-3
V: TRBV11-1
size: -
D: TRBD2
DNA: TGTGCCAGCAGCTCCATCTGGACTAGCGGGAAGTGGGACGTCCCAGATACGCAGTATTTT
CDR3: CASSSIWTSGKWDVPDTQYF

J: TRBJ2-1
V: TRBV7-9
size: -
D: TRBD2
DNA: TGTGCCAGCAGCTTAGCGGCGGGAGTCAGCGGCGAGCAGTTCTTC
CDR3: CASSLAAGVSGEQFF

J: TRBJ1-5
V: TRBV29-1
size: -
D: TRBD1
DNA: TGCAGCGCCGTGACAGGGGGCGGCAATCAGCCCCAGCATTTT
CDR3: CSAVTGGGNQPQHF

J: TRBJ2-5
V: TRBV11-2
size: -
D: TRBD2
DNA: TGTGCCAGCAGCTTCCCGCGGGAGGGCGGCACTAAAGAGACCCAGTACTTC
CDR3: CASSFPREGGTKETQYF

J: TRBJ2-1
V: TRBV27
size: -
D: -
DNA: TGTGCCAGCAGGCGGGCGTCCGCCTACAATGAGCAGTTCTTC
CDR3: CASRRASAYNEQFF

J: TRBJ2-7
V: TRBV20-1
size: -
D: -
DNA: TGCAGTGCTAGATGGATCTTTAGCTCCTACGAGCAGTACTTC
CDR3: CSARWIFSSYEQYF

J: TRBJ1-4
V: TRBV20-1
size: few
D: -
DNA: TGCAGTGCTGGGATGGACAGCCCGACCGGCGACTATAATGAAAAACTGTTTTTT
CDR3: CSAGMDSPTGDYNEKLFF

J: TRBJ2-1
V: TRBV9
size: -
D: TRBD1
DNA: TGTGCCAGCAGCGTAGAAGGGGGCAGCGTAGAAGAGCAGTTCTTC
CDR3: CASSVEGGSVEEQFF

J: TRBJ2-1
V: TRBV7-3
size: -
D: -
DNA: TGTGCCAGCAGCCCTAAATACAGGCCCGATTACAATGAGCAGTTCTTC
CDR3: CASSPKYRPDYNEQFF

J: TRBJ2-2
V: TRBV29-1
size: -
D: -
DNA: TGCAGCGTTGGACACCCGAACACCGGGGAGCTGTTTTTT
CDR3: CSVGHPNTGELFF

J: TRBJ2-1
V: TRBV7-3
size: few
D: TRBD2
DNA: TGTGCCAGCAGTCGGACTAGCGGGAGGGCCCGGAGCTCCTACAATGAGCAGTTCTTC
CDR3: CASSRTSGRARSSYNEQFF

J: TRBJ2-2
V: TRBV28
size: -
D: TRBD2
DNA: TGTGCCAGCAGTTTAGTCCGACTAGCGGGTGCCCCCCGCGACACCGGGGAGCTGTTTTTT
CDR3: CASSLVRLAGAPRDTGELFF

J: TRBJ2-1
V: TRBV12-3/TRBV12-4
size: few
D: -
DNA: TGTGCCAGCAGTTCCCGACTACCGGATTCCTACAATGAGCAGTTCTTC
CDR3: CASSSRLPDSYNEQFF

J: TRBJ1-1
V: TRBV4-3
size: -
D: -
DNA: TGCGCCAGCAGCCAAGAGACATTAACGGGGGCTTTCTTT
CDR3: CASSQETLTGAFF

J: TRBJ2-7
V: TRBV12-3/TRBV12-4
size: many
D: -
DNA: TGTGCCAGCAGTCGAGGGGGACCCTCCTCCTACGAGCAGTACTTC
CDR3: CASSRGGPSSYEQYF

J: TRBJ2-2
V: TRBV5-5
size: few
D: -
DNA: TGTGCCAGCAGCACCGCCGGGGAGCTGTTTTTT
CDR3: CASSTAGELFF

J: TRBJ2-7
V: TRBV16
size: -
D: -
DNA: TGTGCCAGCAGCCACGCTATAGGCCCCTCCTACGAGCAGTACTTC
CDR3: CASSHAIGPSYEQYF

J: TRBJ1-4
V: TRBV11-2
size: -
D: -
DNA: TGTGCCAGCAGCTCCCAAACAGGGAGGGGAGAAAAACTGTTTTTT
CDR3: CASSSQTGRGEKLFF

J: TRBJ2-7
V: TRBV15
size: -
D: -
DNA: TGTGCCACCAGCAGTGGGGACGTATCCTACGAGCAGTACTTC
CDR3: CATSSGDVSYEQYF

J: TRBJ2-7
V: TRBV7-2
size: many
D: -
DNA: TGTGCCAGCGGGTTGCACGGCGGCGCCTACGAGCAGTACTTC
CDR3: CASGLHGGAYEQYF

J: TRBJ1-4
V: TRBV9
size: many
D: -
DNA: TGTGCCAGCAGCGCACCGGGCGTTAATGAAAAACTGTTTTTT
CDR3: CASSAPGVNEKLFF

J: TRBJ2-1
V: TRBV19
size: -
D: TRBD1
DNA: TGTGCCAGTAGTCCAGGACAGGCCCACGATGAGCAGTTCTTC
CDR3: CASSPGQAHDEQFF

J: TRBJ2-7
V: TRBV5-6
size: few
D: -
DNA: TGTGCCAGCAGCTCTCAATTCTTCTACGAGCAGTACTTC
CDR3: CASSSQFFYEQYF

J: TRBJ2-7
V: TRBV6-5
size: many
D: TRBD1
DNA: TGTGCCAGCAGCCGATACCCGGGACAGGGCTACGAGCAGTACTTC
CDR3: CASSRYPGQGYEQYF

J: TRBJ2-1
V: TRBV6-1
size: few
D: TRBD2
DNA: TGTGCCAGCCGACGGGCTAGCGGGAGTAATTACAATGAGCAGTTCTTC
CDR3: CASRRASGSNYNEQFF

J: TRBJ2-5
V: TRBV21-1
size: few
D: -
DNA: TGTGCCAGCAGCAAAGTGACAGGGCAAGAGACCCAGTACTTC
CDR3: CASSKVTGQETQYF

J: TRBJ2-7
V: TRBV19
size: -
D: -
DNA: TGTGCCAGTAGAGTAAGGGGAATTTTCTCCTACGAGCAGTACTTC
CDR3: CASRVRGIFSYEQYF

J: TRBJ2-1
V: TRBV29-1
size: many
D: TRBD2
DNA: TGCAGCGTTGAACCCAGCGGGGCAGTCAATGAGCAGTTCTTC
CDR3: CSVEPSGAVNEQFF

J: TRBJ2-7
V: TRBV10-3
size: -
D: TRBD1
DNA: TGTGCCATCAGTGAGCCGGGACAGGCGAGCTCCTACGAGCAGTACTTC
CDR3: CAISEPGQASSYEQYF

J: TRBJ2-3
V: TRBV20-1
size: few
D: -
DNA: TGCAGTGCTAGTCCCCCCAGGGCCACAGATACGCAGTATTTT
CDR3: CSASPPRATDTQYF

J: TRBJ2-5
V: TRBV7-3
size: many
D: -
DNA: TGTGCCAGCGTTGGGTACCAAGAGACCCAGTACTTC
CDR3: CASVGYQETQYF

J: TRBJ2-7
V: TRBV11-2
size: -
D: -
DNA: TGTGCCAGCAGCTCCCGGGACCCAGGAGCCTACGAGCAGTACTTC
CDR3: CASSSRDPGAYEQYF

J: TRBJ2-2
V: TRBV29-1
size: -
D: TRBD2
DNA: TGCAGCGTCGTGGGGACTAGCAACACCGGGGAGCTGTTTTTT
CDR3: CSVVGTSNTGELFF

J: TRBJ1-4
V: TRBV28
size: -
D: TRBD1
DNA: TGTGCCAGCAGTCCACCGGGACAGGGGCTCAGGGAACTGTTTTTT
CDR3: CASSPPGQGLRELFF

J: TRBJ1-5
V: TRBV28
size: many
D: -
DNA: TGTGCCAGCGAAGCCCCCAGTGGGGGCAATCAGCCCCAGCATTTT
CDR3: CASEAPSGGNQPQHF